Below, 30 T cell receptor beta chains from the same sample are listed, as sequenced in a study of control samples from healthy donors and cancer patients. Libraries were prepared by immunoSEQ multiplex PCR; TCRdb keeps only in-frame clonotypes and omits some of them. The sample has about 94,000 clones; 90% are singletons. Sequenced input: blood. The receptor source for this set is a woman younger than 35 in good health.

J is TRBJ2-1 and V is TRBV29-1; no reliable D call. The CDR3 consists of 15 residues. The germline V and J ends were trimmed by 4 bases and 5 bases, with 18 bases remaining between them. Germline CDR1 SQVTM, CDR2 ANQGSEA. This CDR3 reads CSVAVLNLVNNEQFF. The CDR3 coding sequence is TGCAGCGTTGCCGTTCTGAATCTCGTTAACAATGAGCAGTTCTTC.

The CDR3 sequence is CASKRTVNTEAFF. The CDR3 DNA sequence: TGTGCCAGCAAAAGGACAGTGAACACTGAAGCTTTCTTT. The chain is built from TRBV6-5 and TRBJ1-1; possible D gene TRBD1, 6 bases. Germline assignment: CDR1 MNHEY and CDR2 SVGAGI. V was pared by 7 bases and J by 0 bases, with 9 bases between. This CDR3 has 13 amino acids.

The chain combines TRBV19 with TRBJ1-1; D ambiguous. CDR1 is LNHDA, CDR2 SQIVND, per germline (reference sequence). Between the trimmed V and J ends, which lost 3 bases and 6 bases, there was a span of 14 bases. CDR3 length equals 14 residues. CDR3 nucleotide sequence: TGTGCCAGTAGTATTGGTCGGCGGGAACCTGAAGCTTTCTTT. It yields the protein CASSIGRREPEAFF. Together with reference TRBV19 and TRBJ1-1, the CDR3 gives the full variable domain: DGGITQSPKYLFRKEGQNVTLSCEQNLNHDAMYWYRQDPGQGLRLIYYSQIVNDFQKGDIAEGYSVSREKKESFPLTVTSAQKNPTAFYLCASSIGRREPEAFFGQGTRLTVV.

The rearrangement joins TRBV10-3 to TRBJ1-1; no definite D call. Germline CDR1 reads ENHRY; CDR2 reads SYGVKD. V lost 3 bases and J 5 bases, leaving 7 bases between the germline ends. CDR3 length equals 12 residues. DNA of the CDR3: TGTGCCATCAGTGATGTGGGAACTGAAGCTTTCTTT. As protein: CAISDVGTEAFF.

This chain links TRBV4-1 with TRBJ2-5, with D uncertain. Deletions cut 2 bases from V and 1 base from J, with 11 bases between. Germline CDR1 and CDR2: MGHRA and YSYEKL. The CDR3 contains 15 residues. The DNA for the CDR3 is TGCGCCAGCAGCCAAACGATTAACCCCCAAGAGACCCAGTACTTC. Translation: CASSQTINPQETQYF.

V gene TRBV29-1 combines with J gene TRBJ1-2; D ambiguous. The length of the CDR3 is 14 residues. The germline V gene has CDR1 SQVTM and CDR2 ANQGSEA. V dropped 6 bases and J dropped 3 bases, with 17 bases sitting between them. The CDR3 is CSVALMGKDYGYTF. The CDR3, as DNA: TGCAGCGTCGCCCTCATGGGGAAGGACTATGGCTACACCTTC.

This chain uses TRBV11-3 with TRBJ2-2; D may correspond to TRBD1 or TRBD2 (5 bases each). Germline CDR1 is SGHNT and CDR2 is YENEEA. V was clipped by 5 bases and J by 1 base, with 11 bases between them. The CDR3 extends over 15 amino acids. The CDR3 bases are TGTGCCAGCAGCCTCGGGACGGTGAACACCGGGGAGCTGTTTTTT. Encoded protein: CASSLGTVNTGELFF. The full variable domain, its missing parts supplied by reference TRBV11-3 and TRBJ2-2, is EAGVVQSPRYKIIEKKQPVAFWCNPISGHNTLYWYLQNLGQGPELLIRYENEEAVDDSQLPKDRFSAERLKGVDSTLKIQPAELGDSAVYLCASSLGTVNTGELFFGEGSRLTVL.

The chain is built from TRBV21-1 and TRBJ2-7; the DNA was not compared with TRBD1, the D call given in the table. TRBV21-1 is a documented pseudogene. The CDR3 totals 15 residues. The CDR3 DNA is TGTGCCAGCAGCTCACGGACAGGGGGCTCCTACGAGCAGTACTTC. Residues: CASSSRTGGSYEQYF.

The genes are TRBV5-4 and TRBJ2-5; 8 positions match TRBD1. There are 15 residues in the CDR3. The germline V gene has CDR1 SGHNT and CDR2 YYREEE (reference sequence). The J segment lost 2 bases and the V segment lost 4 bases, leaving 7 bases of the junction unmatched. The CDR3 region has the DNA TGTGCCAGCAGCCTCGGACAGGGCGATCAAGAGACCCAGTACTTC. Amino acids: CASSLGQGDQETQYF. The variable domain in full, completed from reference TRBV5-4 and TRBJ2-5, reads ETGVTQSPTHLIKTRGQQVTLRCSSQSGHNTVSWYQQALGQGPQFIFQYYREEENGRGNFPPRFSGLQFPNYSSELNVNALELDDSALYLCASSLGQGDQETQYFGPGTRLLVL.

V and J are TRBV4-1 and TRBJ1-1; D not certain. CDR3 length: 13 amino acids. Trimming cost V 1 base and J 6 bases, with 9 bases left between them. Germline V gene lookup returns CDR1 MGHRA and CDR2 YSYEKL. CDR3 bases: TGCGCCAGCAGCCAAGGGTTTTCGGCTGAAGCTTTCTTT. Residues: CASSQGFSAEAFF.

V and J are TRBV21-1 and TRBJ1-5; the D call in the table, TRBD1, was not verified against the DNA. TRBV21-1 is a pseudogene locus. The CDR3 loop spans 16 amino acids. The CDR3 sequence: CASSPSLGEGNQPQHF. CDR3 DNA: TGTGCCAGCAGCCCATCCTTAGGGGAAGGAAATCAGCCCCAGCATTTT.

CDR3 DNA: TGTGCCAGCAGCCTCGAGCGGGGCCGGGGGACCCAGTACTTC. It encodes CASSLERGRGTQYF. The chain recombines TRBV7-2 with TRBJ2-5; 7 bases fit TRBD2. The germline CDR1 and CDR2 sequences are SGHTA and FQGNSA. CDR3 size: 14 residues. The V segment lost 5 bases and the J segment 7 bases; nucleotides outside the gene matches: 10.

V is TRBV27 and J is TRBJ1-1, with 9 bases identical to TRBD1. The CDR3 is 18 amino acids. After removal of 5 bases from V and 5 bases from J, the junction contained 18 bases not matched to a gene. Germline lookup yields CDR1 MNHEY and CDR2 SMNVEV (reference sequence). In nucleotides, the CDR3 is TGTGCCAGCAGTATGATAACAGGGGGCGCAGGGGGTAGTACTGAAGCTTTCTTT. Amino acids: CASSMITGGAGGSTEAFF.

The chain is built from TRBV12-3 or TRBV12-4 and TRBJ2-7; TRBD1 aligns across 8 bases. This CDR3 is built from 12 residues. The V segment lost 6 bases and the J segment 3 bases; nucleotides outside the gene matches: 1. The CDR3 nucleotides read TGTGCCAGCAGACAGGGGGTCTACGAGCAGTACTTC. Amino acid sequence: CASRQGVYEQYF.

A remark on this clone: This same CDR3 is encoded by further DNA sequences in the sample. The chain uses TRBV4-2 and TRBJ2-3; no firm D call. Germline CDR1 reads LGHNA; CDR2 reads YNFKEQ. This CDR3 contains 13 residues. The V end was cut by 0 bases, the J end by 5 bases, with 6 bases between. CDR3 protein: CASSQDPRDTQYF. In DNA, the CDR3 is TGTGCCAGCAGCCAAGATCCGAGAGATACGCAGTATTTT.

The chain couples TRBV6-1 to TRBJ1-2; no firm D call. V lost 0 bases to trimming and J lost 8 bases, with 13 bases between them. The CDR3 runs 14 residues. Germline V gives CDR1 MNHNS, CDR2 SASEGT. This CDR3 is CASSEAPRYGGYTF. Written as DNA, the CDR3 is TGTGCCAGCAGTGAAGCGCCCAGGTATGGCGGCTACACCTTC.

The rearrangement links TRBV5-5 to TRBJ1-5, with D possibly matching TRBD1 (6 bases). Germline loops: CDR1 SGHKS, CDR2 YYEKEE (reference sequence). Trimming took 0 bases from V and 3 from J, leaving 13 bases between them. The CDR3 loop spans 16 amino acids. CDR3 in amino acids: CASSLVPTGNNQPQHF. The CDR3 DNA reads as TGTGCCAGCAGCTTGGTTCCGACAGGCAACAATCAGCCCCAGCATTTT.

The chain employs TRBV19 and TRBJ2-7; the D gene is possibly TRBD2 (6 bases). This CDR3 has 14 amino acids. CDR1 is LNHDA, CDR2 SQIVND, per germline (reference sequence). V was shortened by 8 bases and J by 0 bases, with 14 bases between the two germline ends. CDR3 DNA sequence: TGTGCCAGTTCGGAGGGAATCGACTCCTACGAGCAGTACTTC. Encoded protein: CASSEGIDSYEQYF.

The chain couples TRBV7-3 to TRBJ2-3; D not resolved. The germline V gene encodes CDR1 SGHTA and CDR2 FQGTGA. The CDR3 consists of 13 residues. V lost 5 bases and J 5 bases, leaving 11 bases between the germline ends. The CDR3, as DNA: TGTGCCAGCAGCCCCCGCCTTCAAGATACGCAGTATTTT. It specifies CASSPRLQDTQYF.

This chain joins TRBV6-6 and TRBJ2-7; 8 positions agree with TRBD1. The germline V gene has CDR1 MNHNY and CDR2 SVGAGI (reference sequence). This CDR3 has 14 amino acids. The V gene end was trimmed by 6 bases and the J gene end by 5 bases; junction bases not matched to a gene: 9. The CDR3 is CASRGDRSRDEQYF. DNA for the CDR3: TGTGCCAGCAGGGGGGACAGGTCCCGAGACGAGCAGTACTTC.

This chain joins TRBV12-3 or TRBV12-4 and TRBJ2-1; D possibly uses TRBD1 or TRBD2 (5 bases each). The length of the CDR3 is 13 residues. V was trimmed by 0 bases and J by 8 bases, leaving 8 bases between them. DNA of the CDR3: TGTGCCAGCAGTTTAGCGGGGACGGATGAGCAGTTCTTC. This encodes CASSLAGTDEQFF.

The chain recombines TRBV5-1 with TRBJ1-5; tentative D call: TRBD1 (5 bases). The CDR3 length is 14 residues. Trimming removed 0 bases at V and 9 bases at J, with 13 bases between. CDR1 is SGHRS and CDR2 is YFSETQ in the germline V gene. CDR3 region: CASSLEGPGGPQHF. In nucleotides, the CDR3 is TGCGCCAGCAGCTTGGAAGGGCCGGGGGGGCCCCAGCATTTT.

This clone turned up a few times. The CDR3 loop is CASSPSSGKRFF. CDR3 DNA: TGTGCCAGCAGCCCTTCTAGCGGAAAACGGTTCTTC. This chain joins TRBV7-3 and TRBJ2-1; 7 nucleotides align to TRBD2. Germline values: CDR1 SGHTA, CDR2 FQGTGA. This CDR3 region has 12 residues. V lost 5 bases to trimming and J lost 15 bases; unmatched junction nucleotides: 10.

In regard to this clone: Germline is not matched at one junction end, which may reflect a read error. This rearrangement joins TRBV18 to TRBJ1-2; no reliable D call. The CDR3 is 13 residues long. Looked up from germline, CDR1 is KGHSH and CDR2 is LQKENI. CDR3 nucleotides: TGTGCCAGCTCCCTTCAAGGTATGGGCGGCTACGCCTTC. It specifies CASSLQGMGGYAF.

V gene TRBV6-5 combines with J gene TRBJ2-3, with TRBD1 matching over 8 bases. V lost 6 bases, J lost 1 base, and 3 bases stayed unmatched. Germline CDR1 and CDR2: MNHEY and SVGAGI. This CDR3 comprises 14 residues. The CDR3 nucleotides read TGTGCCAGCAGGTGGGGACAGGGCACAGATACGCAGTATTTT. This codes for CASRWGQGTDTQYF.

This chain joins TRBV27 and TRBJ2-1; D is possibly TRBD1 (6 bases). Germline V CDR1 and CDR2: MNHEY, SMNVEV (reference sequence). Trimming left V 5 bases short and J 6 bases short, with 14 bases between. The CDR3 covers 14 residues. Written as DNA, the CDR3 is TGTGCCAGCAGTCCACGACAGGTTGGCAATGAGCAGTTCTTC. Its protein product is CASSPRQVGNEQFF.

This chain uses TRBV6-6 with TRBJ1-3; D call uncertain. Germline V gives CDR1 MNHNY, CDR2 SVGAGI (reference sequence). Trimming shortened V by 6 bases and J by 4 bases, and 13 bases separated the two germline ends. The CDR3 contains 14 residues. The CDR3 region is CASRLDGGGNTIYF. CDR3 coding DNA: TGTGCCAGCAGGCTAGACGGCGGCGGAAACACCATATATTTT.

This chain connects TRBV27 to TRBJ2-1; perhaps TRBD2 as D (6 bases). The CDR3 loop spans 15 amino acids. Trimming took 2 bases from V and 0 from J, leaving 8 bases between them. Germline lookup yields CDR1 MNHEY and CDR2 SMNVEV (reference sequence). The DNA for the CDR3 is TGTGCCAGCAGTTTAGCGGGGCCCTCCTACAATGAGCAGTTCTTC. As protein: CASSLAGPSYNEQFF.

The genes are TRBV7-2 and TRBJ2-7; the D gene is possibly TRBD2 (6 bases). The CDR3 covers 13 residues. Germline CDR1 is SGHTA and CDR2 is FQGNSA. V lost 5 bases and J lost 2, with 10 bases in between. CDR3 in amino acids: CASSLRGTYEQYF. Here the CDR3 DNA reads TGTGCCAGCAGCCTACGGGGGACCTACGAGCAGTACTTC.

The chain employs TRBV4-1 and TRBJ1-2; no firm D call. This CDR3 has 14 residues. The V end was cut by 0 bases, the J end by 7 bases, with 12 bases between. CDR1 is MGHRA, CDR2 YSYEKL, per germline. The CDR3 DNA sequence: TGCGCCAGCAGCCAAGAGCCCAGAGACGTTGGCTACACCTTC. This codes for CASSQEPRDVGYTF.